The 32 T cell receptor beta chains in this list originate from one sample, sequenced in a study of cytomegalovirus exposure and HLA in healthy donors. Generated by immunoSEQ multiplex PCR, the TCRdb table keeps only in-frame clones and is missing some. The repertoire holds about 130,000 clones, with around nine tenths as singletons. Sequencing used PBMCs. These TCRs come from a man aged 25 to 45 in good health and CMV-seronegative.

The CDR3 nucleotides read TGTGCCAGCAGTGATAGGGGGTTTTCGGACACCGGGGAGCTGTTTTTT. Protein product: CASSDRGFSDTGELFF. The chain joins TRBV6-1 to TRBJ2-2, with a possible D match to TRBD1 (6 bases). Germline CDR1 MNHNS, CDR2 SASEGT. This CDR3 spans 16 amino acids. Trimming pared 3 bases from V and 3 bases from J, leaving 14 bases between.

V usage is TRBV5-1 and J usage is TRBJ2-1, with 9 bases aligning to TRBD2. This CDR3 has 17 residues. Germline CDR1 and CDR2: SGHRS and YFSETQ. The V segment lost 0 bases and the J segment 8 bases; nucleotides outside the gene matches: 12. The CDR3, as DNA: TGCGCCAGCAGCTTGGCCGCAGCTAGCGGGATTGGGTATGAGCAGTTCTTC. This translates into CASSLAAASGIGYEQFF.

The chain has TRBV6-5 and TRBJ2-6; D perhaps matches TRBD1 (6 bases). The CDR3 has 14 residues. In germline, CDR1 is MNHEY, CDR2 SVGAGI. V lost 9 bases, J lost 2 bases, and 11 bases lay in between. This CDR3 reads CASYQGPGANVLTF. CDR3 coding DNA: TGTGCCAGTTACCAGGGGCCTGGGGCCAACGTCCTGACTTTC.

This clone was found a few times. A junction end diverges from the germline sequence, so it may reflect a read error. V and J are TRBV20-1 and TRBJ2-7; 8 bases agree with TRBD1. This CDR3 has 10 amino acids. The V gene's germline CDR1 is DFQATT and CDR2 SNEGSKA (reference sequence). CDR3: CSARDRELVF. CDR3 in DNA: TGCAGTGCTAGGGACAGGGAATTGGTCTTC.

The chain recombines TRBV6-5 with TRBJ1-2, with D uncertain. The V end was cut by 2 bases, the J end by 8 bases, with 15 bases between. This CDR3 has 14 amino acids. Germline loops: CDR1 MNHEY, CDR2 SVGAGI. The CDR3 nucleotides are TGTGCCAGCAGTTACGGGAGGGAAGAGGGAGGCTACACCTTC. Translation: CASSYGREEGGYTF.

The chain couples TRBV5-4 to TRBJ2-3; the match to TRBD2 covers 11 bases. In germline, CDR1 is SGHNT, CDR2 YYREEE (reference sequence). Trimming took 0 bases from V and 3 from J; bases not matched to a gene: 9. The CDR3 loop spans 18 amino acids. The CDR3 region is CASSLGLTSGRGTDTQYF. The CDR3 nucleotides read TGTGCCAGCAGCTTGGGCCTTACTAGCGGGAGAGGGACAGATACGCAGTATTTT.

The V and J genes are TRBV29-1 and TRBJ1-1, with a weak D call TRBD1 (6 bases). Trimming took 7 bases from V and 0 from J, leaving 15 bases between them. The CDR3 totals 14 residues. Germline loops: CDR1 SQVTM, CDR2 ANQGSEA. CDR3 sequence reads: CSALSGGLNTEAFF. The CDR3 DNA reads TGCAGCGCACTCTCGGGGGGGCTGAACACTGAAGCTTTCTTT. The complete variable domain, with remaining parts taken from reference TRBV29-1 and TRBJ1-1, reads SAVISQKPSRDICQRGTSLTIQCQVDSQVTMMFWYRQQPGQSLTLIATANQGSEATYESGFVIDKFPISRPNLTFSTLTVSNMSPEDSSIYLCSALSGGLNTEAFFGQGTRLTVV.

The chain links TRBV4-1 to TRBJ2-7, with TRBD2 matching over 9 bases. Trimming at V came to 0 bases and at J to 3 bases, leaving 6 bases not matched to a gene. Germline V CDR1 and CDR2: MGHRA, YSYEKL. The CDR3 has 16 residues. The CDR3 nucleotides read TGCGCCAGCAGCCAAGATCGAAGGCGGGAGGGCTACGAGCAGTACTTC. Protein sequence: CASSQDRRREGYEQYF.

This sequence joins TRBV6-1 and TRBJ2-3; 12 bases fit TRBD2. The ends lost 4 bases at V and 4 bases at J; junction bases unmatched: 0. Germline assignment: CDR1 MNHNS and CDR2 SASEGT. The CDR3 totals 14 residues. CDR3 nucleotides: TGTGCCAGCAGTGGACTAGCGGGGGCAGATACGCAGTATTTT. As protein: CASSGLAGADTQYF.

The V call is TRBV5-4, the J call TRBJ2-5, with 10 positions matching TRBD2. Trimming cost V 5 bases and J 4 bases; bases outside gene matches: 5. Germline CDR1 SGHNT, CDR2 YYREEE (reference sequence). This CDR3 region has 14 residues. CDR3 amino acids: CASRNEREGETQYF. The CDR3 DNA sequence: TGTGCCAGCAGAAATGAGCGGGAGGGAGAGACCCAGTACTTC.

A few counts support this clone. The CDR3 is CATSGQGHTEAFF. The DNA for the CDR3 is TGTGCCACAAGTGGACAGGGGCACACTGAAGCTTTCTTT. V gene TRBV19 combines with J gene TRBJ1-1, with 9 bases aligning to TRBD1. From germline, CDR1 is LNHDA and CDR2 SQIVND (reference sequence). Trimming cost V 10 bases and J 3 bases; bases outside gene matches: 6. This CDR3 region has 13 residues. Drawing the rest from reference TRBV19 and TRBJ1-1, the complete variable domain is DGGITQSPKYLFRKEGQNVTLSCEQNLNHDAMYWYRQDPGQGLRLIYYSQIVNDFQKGDIAEGYSVSREKKESFPLTVTSAQKNPTAFYLCATSGQGHTEAFFGQGTRLTVV.

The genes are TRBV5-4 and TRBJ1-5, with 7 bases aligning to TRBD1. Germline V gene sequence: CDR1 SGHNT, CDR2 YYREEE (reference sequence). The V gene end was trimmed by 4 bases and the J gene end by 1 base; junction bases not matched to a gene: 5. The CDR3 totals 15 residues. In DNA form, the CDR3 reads TGTGCCAGCAGCGGACAGGAAGGGAGCAATCAGCCCCAGCATTTT. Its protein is CASSGQEGSNQPQHF.

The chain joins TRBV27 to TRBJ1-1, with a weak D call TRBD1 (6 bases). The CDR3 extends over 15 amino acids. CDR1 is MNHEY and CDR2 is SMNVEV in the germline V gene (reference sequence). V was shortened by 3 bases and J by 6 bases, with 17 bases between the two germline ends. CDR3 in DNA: TGTGCCAGCAGTTTTGGGGGGGCTTTAATCGCTGAAGCTTTCTTT. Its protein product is CASSFGGALIAEAFF.

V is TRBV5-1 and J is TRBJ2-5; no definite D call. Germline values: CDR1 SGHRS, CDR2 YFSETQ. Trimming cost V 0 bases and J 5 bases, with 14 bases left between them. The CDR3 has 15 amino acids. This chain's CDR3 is CASSLGDSSRETQYF. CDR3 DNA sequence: TGCGCCAGCAGCTTGGGAGACTCGTCTAGGGAGACCCAGTACTTC.

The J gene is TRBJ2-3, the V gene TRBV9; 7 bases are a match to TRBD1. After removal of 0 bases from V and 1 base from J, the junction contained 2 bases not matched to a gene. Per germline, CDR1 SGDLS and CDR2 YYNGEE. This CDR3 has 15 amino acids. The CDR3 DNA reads TGTGCCAGCAGCGTAGTTGGACAGGGCACAGATACGCAGTATTTT. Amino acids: CASSVVGQGTDTQYF.

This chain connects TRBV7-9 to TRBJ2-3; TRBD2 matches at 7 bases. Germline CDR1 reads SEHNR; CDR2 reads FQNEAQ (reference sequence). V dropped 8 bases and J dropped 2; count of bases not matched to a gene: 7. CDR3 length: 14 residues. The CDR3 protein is CASGGGSLTDTQYF. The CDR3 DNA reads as TGTGCCAGCGGTGGCGGGAGTCTCACAGATACGCAGTATTTT.

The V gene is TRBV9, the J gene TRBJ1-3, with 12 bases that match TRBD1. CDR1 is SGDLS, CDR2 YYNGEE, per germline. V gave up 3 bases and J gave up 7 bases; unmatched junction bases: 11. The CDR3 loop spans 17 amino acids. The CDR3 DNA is TGTGCCAGCAGCGCCCGTTTTTTGGGACAGGGGGCGAACACCATATATTTT. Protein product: CASSARFLGQGANTIYF.

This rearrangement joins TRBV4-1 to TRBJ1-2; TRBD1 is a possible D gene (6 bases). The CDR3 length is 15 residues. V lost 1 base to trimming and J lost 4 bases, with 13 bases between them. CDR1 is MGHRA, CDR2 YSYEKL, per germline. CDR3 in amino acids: CASSQVGEGGYGYTF. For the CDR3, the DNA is TGCGCCAGCAGCCAAGTCGGGGAAGGGGGCTATGGCTACACCTTC.

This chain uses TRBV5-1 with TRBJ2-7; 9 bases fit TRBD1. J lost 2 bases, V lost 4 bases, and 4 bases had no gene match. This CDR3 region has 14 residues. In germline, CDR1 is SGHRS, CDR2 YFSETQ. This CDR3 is CASSRGQGAYEQYF. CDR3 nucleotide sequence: TGCGCCAGCAGCCGGGGACAGGGCGCCTACGAGCAGTACTTC.

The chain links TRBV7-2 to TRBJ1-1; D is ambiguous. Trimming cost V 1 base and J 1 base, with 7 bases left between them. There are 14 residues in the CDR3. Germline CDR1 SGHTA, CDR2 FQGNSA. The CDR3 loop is CASSLVGPNTEAFF. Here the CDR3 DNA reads TGTGCCAGCAGCTTAGTTGGGCCGAACACTGAAGCTTTCTTT.

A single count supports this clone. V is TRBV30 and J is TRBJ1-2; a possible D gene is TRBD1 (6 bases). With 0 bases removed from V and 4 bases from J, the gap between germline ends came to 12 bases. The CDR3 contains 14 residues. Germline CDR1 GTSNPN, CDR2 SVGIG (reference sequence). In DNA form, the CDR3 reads TGTGCCTGGAGTGTGCCAGGGGTCTTCTATGGCTACACCTTC. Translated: CAWSVPGVFYGYTF.

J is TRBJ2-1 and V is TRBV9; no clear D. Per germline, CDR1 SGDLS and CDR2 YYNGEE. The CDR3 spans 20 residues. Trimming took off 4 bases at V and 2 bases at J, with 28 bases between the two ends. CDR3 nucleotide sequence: TGTGCCAGCAGCCCCCGACCTTGGTTAGCCCCGCTTAAGACCTACAATGAGCAGTTCTTC. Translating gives CASSPRPWLAPLKTYNEQFF.

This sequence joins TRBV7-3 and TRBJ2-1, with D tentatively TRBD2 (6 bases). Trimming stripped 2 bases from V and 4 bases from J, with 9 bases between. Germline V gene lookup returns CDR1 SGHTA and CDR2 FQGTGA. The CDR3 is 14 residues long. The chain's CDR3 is CASSLDGGYNEQFF. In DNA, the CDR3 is TGTGCCAGCAGCTTAGATGGAGGGTACAATGAGCAGTTCTTC.

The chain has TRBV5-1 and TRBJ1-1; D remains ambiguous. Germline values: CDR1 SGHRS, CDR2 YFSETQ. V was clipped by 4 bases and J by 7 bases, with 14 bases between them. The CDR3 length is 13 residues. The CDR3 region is CASSTTGSIEAFF. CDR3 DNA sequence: TGCGCCAGCAGCACCACCGGGAGTATTGAAGCTTTCTTT. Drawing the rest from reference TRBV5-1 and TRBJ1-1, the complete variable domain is KAGVTQTPRYLIKTRGQQVTLSCSPISGHRSVSWYQQTPGQGLQFLFEYFSETQRNKGNFPGRFSGRQFSNSRSEMNVSTLELGDSALYLCASSTTGSIEAFFGQGTRLTVV.

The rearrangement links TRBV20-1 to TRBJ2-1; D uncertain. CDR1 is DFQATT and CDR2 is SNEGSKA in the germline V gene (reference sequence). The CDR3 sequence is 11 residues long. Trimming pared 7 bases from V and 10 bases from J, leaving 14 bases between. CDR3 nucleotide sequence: TGCAGTGTCTACCCTTCCGAAGAGCAGTTCTTC. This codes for CSVYPSEEQFF.

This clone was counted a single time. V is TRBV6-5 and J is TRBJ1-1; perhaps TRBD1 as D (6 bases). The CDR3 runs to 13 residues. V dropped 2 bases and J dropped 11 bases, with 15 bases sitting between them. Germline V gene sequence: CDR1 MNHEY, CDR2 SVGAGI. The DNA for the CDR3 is TGTGCCAGCAGTTACGGCGGGGGGCCGGGTGCTTTCTTT. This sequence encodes CASSYGGGPGAFF.

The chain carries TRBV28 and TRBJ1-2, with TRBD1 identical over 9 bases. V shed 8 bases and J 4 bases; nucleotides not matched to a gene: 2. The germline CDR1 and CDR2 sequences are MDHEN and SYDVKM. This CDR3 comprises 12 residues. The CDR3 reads CASDRGSYGYTF. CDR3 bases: TGTGCCAGCGACAGGGGGTCCTATGGCTACACCTTC.

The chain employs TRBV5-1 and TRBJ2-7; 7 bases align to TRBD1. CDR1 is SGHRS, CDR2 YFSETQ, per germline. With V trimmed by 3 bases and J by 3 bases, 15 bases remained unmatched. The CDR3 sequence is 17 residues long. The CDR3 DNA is TGCGCCAGCAGCTCCCCTAACCGGACAGGCATTCTCTACGAGCAGTACTTC. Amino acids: CASSSPNRTGILYEQYF. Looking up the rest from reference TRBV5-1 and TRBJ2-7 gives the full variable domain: KAGVTQTPRYLIKTRGQQVTLSCSPISGHRSVSWYQQTPGQGLQFLFEYFSETQRNKGNFPGRFSGRQFSNSRSEMNVSTLELGDSALYLCASSSPNRTGILYEQYFGPGTRLTVT.

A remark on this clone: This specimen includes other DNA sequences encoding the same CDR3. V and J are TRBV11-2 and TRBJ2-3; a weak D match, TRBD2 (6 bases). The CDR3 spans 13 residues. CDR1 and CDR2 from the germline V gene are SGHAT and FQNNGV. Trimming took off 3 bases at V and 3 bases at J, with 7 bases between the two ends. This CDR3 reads CASSLGGTDTQYF. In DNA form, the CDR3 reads TGTGCCAGCAGCTTGGGGGGAACAGATACGCAGTATTTT.

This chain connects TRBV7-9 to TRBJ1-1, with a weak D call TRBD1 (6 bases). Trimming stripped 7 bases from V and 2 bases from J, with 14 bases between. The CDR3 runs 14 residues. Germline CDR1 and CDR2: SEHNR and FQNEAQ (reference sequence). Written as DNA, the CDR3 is TGTGCCAGCATGCTCACAGGGATTAACACTGAAGCTTTCTTT. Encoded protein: CASMLTGINTEAFF.

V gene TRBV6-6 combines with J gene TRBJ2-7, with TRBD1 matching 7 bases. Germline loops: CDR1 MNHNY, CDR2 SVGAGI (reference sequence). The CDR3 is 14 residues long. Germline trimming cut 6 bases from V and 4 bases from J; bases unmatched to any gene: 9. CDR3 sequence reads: CASRYTGAGYEQYF. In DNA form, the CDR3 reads TGTGCCAGCAGATACACAGGGGCAGGGTACGAGCAGTACTTC.

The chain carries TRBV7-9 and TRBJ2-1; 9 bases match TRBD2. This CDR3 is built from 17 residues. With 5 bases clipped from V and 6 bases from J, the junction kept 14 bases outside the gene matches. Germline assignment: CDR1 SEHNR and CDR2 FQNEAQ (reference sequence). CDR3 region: CASSRRWVLAGTNEQFF. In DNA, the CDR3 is TGTGCCAGCAGCCGTCGGTGGGTCCTAGCGGGAACCAATGAGCAGTTCTTC.